What follows are 12 T cell receptor beta chains derived from one specimen sequenced in a study of shared clonotypes between healthy human individuals. The data were produced by immunoSEQ multiplex PCR, yet TCRdb's version contains in-frame clones alone and is incomplete. The sample contains approximately 2,300,000 clones, less than 95% of which appear only once. Sequenced input: naive CD4+ T cells from PBMCs. Subset in this sample: CD45RA+ positively selected. The receptors originated from a man aged 18 to 30 in good health. Some clones in this sample may be carry-over from other donors' samples.

V gene TRBV2 combines with J gene TRBJ2-1; the D gene is possibly TRBD1 (6 bases). Germline V gene lookup returns CDR1 SNHLY and CDR2 FYNNEI. The CDR3 length is 19 residues. Deletions cut 6 bases from V and 6 bases from J, with 30 bases between. As DNA, the CDR3 is TGTGCCAGCAGGAAAGCCCTCTACAGGGCTTCATTCCCCTTCAATGAGCAGTTCTTC. Translated: CASRKALYRASFPFNEQFF.

The chain couples TRBV9 to TRBJ1-5, with 7 bases aligning to TRBD1. Germline V gene sequence: CDR1 SGDLS, CDR2 YYNGEE. There are 13 residues in the CDR3. Trimming cost V 3 bases and J 4 bases; bases outside gene matches: 1. The CDR3 sequence is CASSGDRNQPQHF. The CDR3 DNA follows: TGTGCCAGCAGCGGGGACAGAAATCAGCCCCAGCATTTT.

This rearrangement joins TRBV29-1 to TRBJ1-3; 7 nucleotides agree with TRBD1. With 0 bases clipped from V and 0 bases from J, the junction kept 8 bases outside the gene matches. Germline V gene lookup returns CDR1 SQVTM and CDR2 ANQGSEA. This CDR3 contains 17 residues. The CDR3 DNA follows: TGCAGCGTTGAAGATCTTCAGGGGGGCCCCTCTGGAAACACCATATATTTT. Encoded protein: CSVEDLQGGPSGNTIYF.

The chain couples TRBV6-5 to TRBJ2-5; no clear D. The V and J ends lost 2 bases and 5 bases respectively, with 12 bases between them. The CDR3 totals 14 residues. Per the germline V gene, CDR1 is MNHEY and CDR2 is SVGAGI. The CDR3 DNA is TGTGCCAGCAGTTACAGTAGGCTATCGGAGACCCAGTACTTC. Its protein product is CASSYSRLSETQYF.

This chain connects TRBV6-1 to TRBJ2-7; the match to TRBD1 covers 9 bases. V was pared by 3 bases and J by 3 bases, with 6 bases of the junction left unmatched. Germline-derived CDR1 and CDR2 are MNHNS and SASEGT. This CDR3 has 15 residues. CDR3 sequence (DNA): TGTGCCAGCAGTGAGAGGGACAGGGAATTCTACGAGCAGTACTTC. Protein product: CASSERDREFYEQYF.

Comments on this clone: Other nucleotide sequences from this sample produce the same CDR3. The rearrangement uses TRBV18 and TRBJ2-7, with 8 nucleotides matching TRBD1. The CDR3 sequence is 15 residues long. Looked up from germline, CDR1 is KGHSH and CDR2 is LQKENI. V shed 3 bases and J 2 bases; nucleotides not matched to a gene: 6. The CDR3 here is CASSPGQGDTYEQYF. The DNA for the CDR3 is TGTGCCAGCTCACCTGGACAGGGCGATACCTACGAGCAGTACTTC.

V gene TRBV4-2 combines with J gene TRBJ2-7; 7 bases agree with TRBD2. This CDR3 has 13 residues. Germline V gene sequence: CDR1 LGHNA, CDR2 YNFKEQ. J lost 6 bases, V lost 1 base, and 3 bases had no gene match. In nucleotides, the CDR3 is TGTGCCAGCAGCCAAGGGGGAGGGACCGAGCAGTACTTC. It encodes CASSQGGGTEQYF.

DNA of the CDR3: TGCGCCAGCAGCTCGGGACCGGGATCTGGCGGGATTGAGCAGTTCTTC. This encodes CASSSGPGSGGIEQFF. This chain uses TRBV5-1 with TRBJ2-1; D is perhaps TRBD2 (6 bases). CDR1 is SGHRS, CDR2 YFSETQ, per germline. The CDR3 is 16 amino acids. Deletions cut 3 bases from V and 9 bases from J, with 22 bases between. The whole variable domain, filled in from reference TRBV5-1 and TRBJ2-1, reads KAGVTQTPRYLIKTRGQQVTLSCSPISGHRSVSWYQQTPGQGLQFLFEYFSETQRNKGNFPGRFSGRQFSNSRSEMNVSTLELGDSALYLCASSSGPGSGGIEQFFGPGTRLTVL.

The chain is built from TRBV7-3 and TRBJ2-1, with 8 bases matching TRBD2. The CDR3 has 15 residues. The germline V gene has CDR1 SGHTA and CDR2 FQGTGA. After removal of 2 bases from V and 3 bases from J, the junction contained 3 bases not matched to a gene. The CDR3 sequence: CASSLPGGGYNEQFF. For the CDR3, the DNA is TGTGCCAGCAGCTTACCGGGAGGGGGCTACAATGAGCAGTTCTTC.

The rearrangement links TRBV19 to TRBJ2-1; 11 bases map to TRBD2. CDR1 and CDR2 from the germline V gene are LNHDA and SQIVND (reference sequence). The CDR3 extends over 15 amino acids. Losses at the gene ends were 5 bases for V and 9 bases for J; bases not matched to a gene: 9. CDR3 sequence: CASSSGASGRIEQFF. As DNA, the CDR3 is TGTGCCAGTAGTTCAGGGGCTAGCGGGAGGATTGAGCAGTTCTTC.

The chain uses TRBV9 and TRBJ2-3; TRBD2 matches 12 bases. V lost 3 bases to trimming and J lost 13 bases; unmatched junction nucleotides: 9. CDR1 is SGDLS and CDR2 is YYNGEE in the germline V gene. This CDR3 is 14 amino acids long. The CDR3 spells CASSDRTSGTVKYF. The CDR3 coding sequence is TGTGCCAGCAGCGACCGGACTAGCGGGACGGTTAAGTATTTT.

The CDR3 coding sequence is TGTGCCACCGCCTGGGGCTCCTACAATGAGCAGTTCTTC. This encodes CATAWGSYNEQFF. This chain connects TRBV2 to TRBJ2-1, with D uncertain. Germline V lookup: CDR1 SNHLY, CDR2 FYNNEI. V shed 10 bases and J shed 0 bases, with 10 bases lying between them. The CDR3 extends over 13 amino acids.